This T cell receptor beta chain comes out of a study of radiotherapy plus CTLA-4 blockade in lung cancer. Study-wide background: Of the patients, 18% showed objective responses and 31% attained disease control.

Findings of the study overall: How blood T cell clones changed early, along with interferon-beta, reportedly forecast response best.

Focal radiation with ipilimumab CTLA-4 blockade was given to patients with chemo-refractory metastatic non-small-cell lung cancer. Looked up from germline, CDR1 is MNHNS and CDR2 is SASEGT. Deletions cut 6 bases from V and 3 bases from J, with 6 bases between. The CDR3 has 11 amino acids. To note about this clone: The antigen remains unidentified.

Using immunoSEQ multiplex PCR, the repertoire was profiled, and TCRdb retains in-frame clones only, with some absent. The sample comprises 80,000 to 95,000 clones, 80% to 85% of which are singletons, and 0.82% rests with the top ten. This sequence was found in a human donor with non-small cell lung cancer who had stable disease on radiotherapy plus ipilimumab. V gene TRBV6-1 combines with J gene TRBJ2-7, with no clear D. This specimen was peripheral blood, taken from a patient treated with radiotherapy plus ipilimumab. The chain's CDR3 is CASRNYYEQYF. The CDR3 DNA reads TGTGCCAGCAGGAACTACTACGAGCAGTACTTC.